These T cell receptor beta chains were read from a single sample in a study of response to subunit inactivated influenza vaccine. TCRdb fed the RT-PCR reads into MiXCR, producing one record per CDR3 protein. The table lists roughly 790,000 distinct CDR3 sequences, approximately 21% of them singletons. Sequencing was performed on PBMCs from blood, taken roughly 5 days after vaccination. These TCRs come from a man between 45 and 60 years old who received an inactivated influenza vaccine. CDR3s include the opening cysteine and the closing phenylalanine or tryptophan.

cdr3_aa v_call
CASSLGLNYEQYF TRBV2
CSGTSGYNEQFF TRBV20-1
CSAPLSGGTGANVLTF TRBV20-1
CASSQSSGGGDTQYF TRBV4-3
CASGQNPFSGNTIYF TRBV10-2
CASSFRSGESLEQYF TRBV7-2
CASSPWGSSGANVLTF TRBV6-2/TRBV6-3
CASSKGLGVETQYF TRBV6-1
CASMRTSGDYNEQFF TRBV7-6
CSASQGLAVEGTQYF TRBV20-1
CATSDFGGETQYF TRBV24-1
CASSLAGARLWGQTQYF TRBV12-3/TRBV12-4
CASSLMGALNTEAFF TRBV5-1
CASSVAPVETQYF TRBV12-3/TRBV12-4
CASSQVSGNEQFF TRBV4-3
CASSWNPGQGGQFF TRBV5-5
CATSDPSDNEQFF TRBV24-1
CASSLEGATEQETQYF TRBV5-1
CASSQWDRGGTEAFF TRBV3-1
CAGTALSSTDTQYF TRBV7-9
CSARDREGQISQPQHF TRBV20-1
CASSQDRLAGADTQYF TRBV3-1
CASSLGAGGPDTQYF TRBV12-3/TRBV12-4
CASSWTPGQWILGQETQYF TRBV11-2
CASSHPGAGNEQFF TRBV4-2
CASSLRLASSTDTQYF TRBV5-1
CSANLVRGEWYNEQFF TRBV20-1